Sequencing of this TCR beta chain was carried out in a study of cytotoxic CD8 clonotypes in ibrutinib-treated CLL. Notes on the study in general: Shared public clonotypes were rare, and on treatment they either got smaller or stayed the same.

Cryopreserved PBMCs supplied approximately 2 micrograms of genomic DNA for TCR beta libraries. Here immunoSEQ multiplex PCR was the method, and the copy in TCRdb shows in-frame clones only, minus some. Seen here are approximately 70,000 clones, over 75% observed once, and the top ten hold less than 9%. As regards this clone: What it binds is not known.

This clonotype originated in a human donor with chronic lymphocytic leukemia. This material consisted of PBMCs, taken at disease progression, from a patient treated with ibrutinib.

The CDR3 DNA follows: TGCAGCGTTGTCAAACGGACAGTTAACACTGAAGCTTTCTTT. This translates into CSVVKRTVNTEAFF. The V call is TRBV29-1, the J call TRBJ1-1, with a possible D match to TRBD1 (6 bases). Germline CDR1 reads SQVTM; CDR2 reads ANQGSEA. V was shortened by 4 bases and J by 2 bases, with 14 bases between the two germline ends. The CDR3 totals 14 residues.